The clone carrying this T cell receptor (beta chain) was counted at least ten times. The record originates from a study of CD8 T cells in ankylosing spondylitis. Trimming shortened V by 7 bases and J by 5 bases, and 17 bases separated the two germline ends. The CDR3 has 14 amino acids. TCRdb re-called the 5' RACE reads through MiXCR, storing one row per CDR3 protein. The data contain hundreds of thousands of distinct CDR3 sequences, approximately 8.4% of them seen just once; the ten biggest clones take up around 4.8%. Sequencing used blood, either unsorted or a sorted T cell fraction (not recorded which). This TCR derives from a female donor with ankylosing spondylitis or in good health (not recorded which). J is TRBJ1-1 and V is TRBV12-3 or TRBV12-4; D is uncertain. Written as DNA, the CDR3 is TGTGCCAGCACCCCGCGGAGCCTCCTTACTGAAGCTTTCTTT. Amino acid sequence: CASTPRSLLTEAFF.